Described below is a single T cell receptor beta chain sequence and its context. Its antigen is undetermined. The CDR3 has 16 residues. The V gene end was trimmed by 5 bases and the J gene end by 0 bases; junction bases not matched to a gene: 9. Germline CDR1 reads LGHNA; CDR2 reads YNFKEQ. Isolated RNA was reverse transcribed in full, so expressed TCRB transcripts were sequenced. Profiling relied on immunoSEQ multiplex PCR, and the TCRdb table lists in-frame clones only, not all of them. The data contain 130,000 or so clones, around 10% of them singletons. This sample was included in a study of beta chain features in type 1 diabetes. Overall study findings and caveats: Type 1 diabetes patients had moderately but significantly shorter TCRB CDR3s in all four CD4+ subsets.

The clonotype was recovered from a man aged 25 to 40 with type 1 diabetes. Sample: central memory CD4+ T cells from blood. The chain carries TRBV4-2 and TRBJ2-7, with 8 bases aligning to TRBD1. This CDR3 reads CASSLVGTGLSYEQYF. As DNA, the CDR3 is TGTGCCAGCAGCTTAGTCGGGACAGGACTCTCCTACGAGCAGTACTTC.